This T cell receptor (beta chain) was documented in a study of graft-versus-host responses after intestinal transplantation. On the study more broadly: Anti-thymocyte globulin induction, then tacrolimus and steroids for about 3 years, went to all recipients. Study results and limitations: Early post-transplant HvG declines were associated with peak circulating GvH clone levels. Some GvH clones were seen earlier in gut or blood, suggesting intestinal origin.

Some clones are missing from TCRdb's copy, which holds only in-frame ones; the method was immunoSEQ multiplex PCR. Of over 45,000 clones listed, roughly 90% are singletons. CDR3 length equals 16 residues. The V end was cut by 3 bases, the J end by 0 bases, with 13 bases between. CDR1 and CDR2 (germline): SGDLS, YYNGEE. Note on this clone: The antigen is not known.

The receptor was derived from a human patient who received an intestinal transplant, so some T cells may come from the graft donor. The material was PBMCs, obtained 26 days after transplant. The rearrangement links TRBV9 to TRBJ1-3, with no clear D. CDR3: CASSESPQSSGNTIYF. DNA for the CDR3: TGTGCCAGCAGCGAGTCCCCACAGAGCTCTGGAAACACCATATATTTT.